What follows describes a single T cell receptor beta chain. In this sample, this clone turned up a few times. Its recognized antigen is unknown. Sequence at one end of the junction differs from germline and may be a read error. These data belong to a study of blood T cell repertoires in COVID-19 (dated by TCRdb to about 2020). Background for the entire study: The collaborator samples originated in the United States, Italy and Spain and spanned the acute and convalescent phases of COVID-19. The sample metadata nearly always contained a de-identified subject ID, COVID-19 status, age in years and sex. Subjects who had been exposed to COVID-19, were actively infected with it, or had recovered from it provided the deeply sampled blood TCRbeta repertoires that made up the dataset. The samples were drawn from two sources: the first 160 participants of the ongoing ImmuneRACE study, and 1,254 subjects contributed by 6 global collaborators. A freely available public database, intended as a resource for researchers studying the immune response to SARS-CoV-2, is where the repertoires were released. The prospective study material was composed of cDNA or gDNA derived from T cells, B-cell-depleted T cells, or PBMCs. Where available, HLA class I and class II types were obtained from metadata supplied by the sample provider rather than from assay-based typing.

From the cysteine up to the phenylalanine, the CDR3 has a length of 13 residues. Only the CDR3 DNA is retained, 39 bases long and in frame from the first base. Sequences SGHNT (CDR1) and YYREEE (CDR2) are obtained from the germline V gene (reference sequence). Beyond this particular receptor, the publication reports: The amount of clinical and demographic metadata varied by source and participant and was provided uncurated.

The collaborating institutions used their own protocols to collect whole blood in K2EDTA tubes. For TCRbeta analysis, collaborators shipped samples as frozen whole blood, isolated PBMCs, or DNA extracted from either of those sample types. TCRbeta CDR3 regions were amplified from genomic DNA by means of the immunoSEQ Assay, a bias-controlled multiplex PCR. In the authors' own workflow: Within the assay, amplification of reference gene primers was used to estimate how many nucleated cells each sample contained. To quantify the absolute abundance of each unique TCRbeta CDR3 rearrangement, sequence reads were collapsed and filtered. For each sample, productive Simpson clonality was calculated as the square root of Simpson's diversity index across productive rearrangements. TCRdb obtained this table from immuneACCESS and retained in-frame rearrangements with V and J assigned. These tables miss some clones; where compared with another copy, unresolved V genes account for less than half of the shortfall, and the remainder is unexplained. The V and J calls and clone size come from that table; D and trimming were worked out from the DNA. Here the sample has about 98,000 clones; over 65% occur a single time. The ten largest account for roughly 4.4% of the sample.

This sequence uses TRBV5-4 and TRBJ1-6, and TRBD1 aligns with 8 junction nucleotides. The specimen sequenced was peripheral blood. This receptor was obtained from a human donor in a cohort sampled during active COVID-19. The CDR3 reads CASSRWADRDYTF. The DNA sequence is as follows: TGTGCCAGCAGCCGTTGGGCGGACAGGGACTATACTTTT.